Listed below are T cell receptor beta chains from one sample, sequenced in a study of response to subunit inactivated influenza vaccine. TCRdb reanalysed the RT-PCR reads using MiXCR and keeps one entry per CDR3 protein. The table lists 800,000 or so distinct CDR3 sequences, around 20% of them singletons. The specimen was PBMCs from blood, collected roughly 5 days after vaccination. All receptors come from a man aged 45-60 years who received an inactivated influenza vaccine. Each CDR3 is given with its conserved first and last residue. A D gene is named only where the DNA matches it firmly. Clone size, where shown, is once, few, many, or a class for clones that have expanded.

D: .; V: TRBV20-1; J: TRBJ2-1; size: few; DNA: TGCAGTGCTAGAGATCGGGACCCCTACAATGAGCAGTTCTTC; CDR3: CSARDRDPYNEQFF
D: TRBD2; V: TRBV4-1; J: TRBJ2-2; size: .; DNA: TGCGCCAGCAGCCAACTAGCGGGGACTAACACCGGGGAGCTGTTTTTT; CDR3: CASSQLAGTNTGELFF
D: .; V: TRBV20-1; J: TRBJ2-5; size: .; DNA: TGCAGCCTCACACTAGGGCCCCTCGGGACCCAGTACTTC; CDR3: CSLTLGPLGTQYF
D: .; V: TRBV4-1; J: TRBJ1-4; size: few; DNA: TGCGCCAGCAGCCCCGGGAAGGGAACATGGAATGAAAAACTGTTTTTT; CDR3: CASSPGKGTWNEKLFF
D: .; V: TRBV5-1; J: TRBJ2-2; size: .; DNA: TGCGCCAGCAGGAGGATCGTGGGAAGGACCGGGGAGCTGTTTTTT; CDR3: CASRRIVGRTGELFF
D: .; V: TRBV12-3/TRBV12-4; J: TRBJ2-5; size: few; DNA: TGTGCCAGCAGTGCGCCCGGCCAGCAGACCCAGTACTTC; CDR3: CASSAPGQQTQYF
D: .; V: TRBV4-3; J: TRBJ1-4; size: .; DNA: TGCGCCAGCAGCCTGGGCAGGGGAGGCGAAAAACTGTTTTTT; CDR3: CASSLGRGGEKLFF
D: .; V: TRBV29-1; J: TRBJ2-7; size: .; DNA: TGCAGCGTCGCATACAGGGCCGCCTACGAGCAGTACTTC; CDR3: CSVAYRAAYEQYF
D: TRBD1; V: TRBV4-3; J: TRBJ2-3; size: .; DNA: TGCGCCAGCAGCCAAGATGTCTATAGGGGGCGCCCAGATACGCAGTATTTT; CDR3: CASSQDVYRGRPDTQYF
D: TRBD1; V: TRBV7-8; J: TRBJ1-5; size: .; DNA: TGTGCCAGCAGCCAAGAGGACAGGGGAAGCAATCAGCCCCAGCATTTT; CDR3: CASSQEDRGSNQPQHF
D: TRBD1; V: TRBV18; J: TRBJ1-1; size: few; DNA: TGTGCCAGCTCACCGGACAGGGTCGGCAATACTGAAGCTTTCTTT; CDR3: CASSPDRVGNTEAFF
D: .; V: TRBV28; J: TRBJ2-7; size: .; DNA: TGTGCCAGCAGGCTCCAGGGCAGGGTACGCGAGGGCCCCTACGAGCAGTACTTC; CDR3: CASRLQGRVREGPYEQYF
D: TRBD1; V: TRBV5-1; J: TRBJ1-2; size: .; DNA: TGCGCCAGCAGCTTGGTTGTTAGGGACAGGGGTAACTATGGCTACACCTTC; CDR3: CASSLVVRDRGNYGYTF
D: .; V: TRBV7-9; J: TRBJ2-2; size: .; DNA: TGTGCCAGCAGCGAGGACAGGAACACCGGGGAGCTGTTTTTT; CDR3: CASSEDRNTGELFF
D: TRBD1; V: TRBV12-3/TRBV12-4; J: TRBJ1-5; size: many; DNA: TGTGCCAGCAGCCTCGGACAGGGGGGCAATCAGCCCCAGCATTTT; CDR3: CASSLGQGGNQPQHF
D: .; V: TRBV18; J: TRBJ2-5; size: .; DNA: TGTGCCAGCTCACCAGAGGGGACCCAGTACTTC; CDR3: CASSPEGTQYF
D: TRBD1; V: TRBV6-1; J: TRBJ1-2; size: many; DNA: TGTGCCAGCAGGGGGACAGGGGTCTACTATGGCTACACCTTC; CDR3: CASRGTGVYYGYTF
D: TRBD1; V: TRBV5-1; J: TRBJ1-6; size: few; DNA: TGCGCCAGCAGCTTGGTTGGACAGGGTTATTCACCCCTCCACTTT; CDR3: CASSLVGQGYSPLHF
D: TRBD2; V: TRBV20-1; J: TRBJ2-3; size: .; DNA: TGCAGTGCTGTACGATCTAGCGGTAGCACAGATACGCAGTATTTT; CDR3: CSAVRSSGSTDTQYF
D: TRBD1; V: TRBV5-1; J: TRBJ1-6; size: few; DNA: TGCGCCAGCAGCTTGAACGTTGGACAGGGGACGAATTCACCCCTCCACTTT; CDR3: CASSLNVGQGTNSPLHF
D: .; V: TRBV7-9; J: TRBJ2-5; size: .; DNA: TGTGCCAGCAGCCCGATGACAGCGGCGCAAGAGACCCAGTACTTC; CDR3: CASSPMTAAQETQYF
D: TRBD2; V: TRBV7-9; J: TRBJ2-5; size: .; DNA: TGTGCCAGCAGGGGGGGGAGTCCCCAAGAGACCCAGTACTTC; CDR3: CASRGGSPQETQYF
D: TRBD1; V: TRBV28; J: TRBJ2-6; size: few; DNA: TGTGCCAGCAGTTCCCTCTTTTTGAGGGGGCACAGCTCTGGGGCCAACGTCCTGACTTTC; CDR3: CASSSLFLRGHSSGANVLTF
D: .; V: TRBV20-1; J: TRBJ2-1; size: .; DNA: TGCAGTGCTAGACCGGTAGGTGACTACCAGACCTTCTACAATGAGCAGTTCTTC; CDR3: CSARPVGDYQTFYNEQFF
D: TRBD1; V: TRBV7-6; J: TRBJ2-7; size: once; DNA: TGTGCCAGCAGCTTAGGTTTTGGACAGGGGGCGTACGAGCAGTACTTC; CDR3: CASSLGFGQGAYEQYF